This TCR beta chain was captured in a study of blood T cell repertoires in COVID-19. This clone has only a few counts. Per germline, CDR1 GTSNPN and CDR2 SVGIG (reference sequence). The CDR3 sequence is 15 residues long. The V segment lost 7 bases and the J segment 5 bases; nucleotides outside the gene matches: 16. Original data processing: Amplification from reference gene primers served as the basis for estimated nucleated cell counts. Clones were sequenced by immunoSEQ multiplex PCR, and TCRdb holds only the in-frame ones, with some missing. V and J calls and clone size come straight from that table; D and trimming were deduced from the DNA. Found here are about half a million clones, 70% to 90% of them singletons; the top ten hold roughly 3.2%.

Sequenced sample: peripheral blood. The origin of this receptor is a human donor in a cohort sampled during active COVID-19. The chain has TRBV30 and TRBJ1-1; TRBD1 aligns across 7 bases. CDR3 loop: CASSPGLRGETEAFF. CDR3 nucleotide sequence: TGTGCCTCCTCCCCGGGACTCAGGGGGGAAACTGAAGCTTTCTTT.